This TCR beta chain was captured by sequencing in a study of human T cells and chemical hapten exposure. For the study at large: 2% DPC applied to a roughly 2 cm by roughly 2 cm arm area sensitized donors.

This clonotype was counted many times. As processed by the authors: TCR counts had a median of about 99,000 per sample and spanned about 23,224 to 690,600. MiXCR, applied by TCRdb to the RACE reads, yields one record per CDR3 protein. TCRdb's processing, not the authors' own work, is the source of the V and J calls. The sample contains around 110,000 distinct CDR3 sequences, roughly 12% of which appear only once. Time point denoted: pre-sensitization, week 0. Documented treatment: therapeutic diphenylcyclopropenone sensitization with weekly scalp DPC. The CDR3 runs to 13 residues. The V gene lost 0 bases and the J gene lost 3 bases, with 6 bases spanning the gap. Germline CDR1 and CDR2: LGHNA and YNFKEQ.

The TCR originated in a woman aged 45-65 years with alopecia areata. Some clones in this sample may be carry-over from other donors' samples. The input for sequencing was whole blood, taken in connection with sensitization to the hapten diphenylcyclopropenone (DPC). The gene calls are TRBV4-2 and TRBJ2-7, with a tentative D call TRBD1 (5 bases). The CDR3 region is CASSQDDSYEQYF. The CDR3 coding sequence is TGTGCCAGCAGCCAAGACGACAGCTACGAGCAGTACTTC.